These T cell receptor beta chains were read from a single sample in a study of control samples from healthy donors and cancer patients. Libraries were prepared by immunoSEQ multiplex PCR; TCRdb keeps only in-frame clonotypes and omits some of them. The data hold about 60,000 clones, with around nine tenths observed a single time. Specimen: PBMCs. The source of these receptors is a woman in her fifties or sixties with colorectal cancer. The conserved cysteine and the conserved F or W are not part of the CDR3 here. Fields, in order: D gene, V gene, CDR3 protein. D genes are given only for firm matches.

D gene: TRBD2
V gene: TRBV11-2
CDR3 protein: ASRGGSRGLRYLPGELF

D gene: TRBD2
V gene: TRBV19
CDR3 protein: ASSMTSPPDTQY

D gene: NA
V gene: TRBV5-1
CDR3 protein: ASSSGLNYEQY

D gene: NA
V gene: TRBV6-4
CDR3 protein: ASSPGPQSKHYGYT

D gene: NA
V gene: TRBV6-5
CDR3 protein: ATRNTGELF

D gene: TRBD2
V gene: TRBV5-8
CDR3 protein: ASSLVVSGRALTGELF

D gene: NA
V gene: TRBV5-6
CDR3 protein: ASSRFSSQVGANVLT

D gene: NA
V gene: TRBV19
CDR3 protein: ASSRWKLNTEAF

D gene: TRBD2
V gene: TRBV10-3
CDR3 protein: AISDNSGKREGTDTQY

D gene: NA
V gene: TRBV29-1
CDR3 protein: SVVTQNTGELF

D gene: TRBD2
V gene: TRBV15
CDR3 protein: ATSRDAVAGGSYEQY

D gene: NA
V gene: TRBV19
CDR3 protein: AGGLQGRSPLH

D gene: NA
V gene: TRBV6-5
CDR3 protein: ASRGQYPQDTQY